This entry lists 32 T cell receptor beta chains sequenced from one sample in a study of T-cell reconstitution after alpha-beta-depleted transplantation in children. Unique molecular identifiers were used to barcode this TCRbeta library. MiXCR was run by TCRdb on the PCR reads, yielding one entry per CDR3 protein. The sample consists of hundreds of thousands of distinct CDR3 sequences, over 10% of them appearing once. This sample comprised PBMCs, mostly from graft donor cells, obtained 360 days after TCRalphabeta/CD19-depleted stem cell transplant. These receptor sequences come from a male patient aged 10-17 years who had a stem cell transplant for acute myeloid leukemia, so the T cells may come from the graft donor.

J is TRBJ2-7 and V is TRBV7-2; weak D call: TRBD2 (6 bases). The CDR3 runs 17 residues. The germline V gene encodes CDR1 SGHTA and CDR2 FQGNSA. Trimming pared 2 bases from V and 1 base from J, leaving 18 bases between. CDR3 bases: TGTGCCAGCAGCTTATCTCCTGGGCCAGGACTATCCTACGAGCAGTACTTC. Translated: CASSLSPGPGLSYEQYF.

This sequence joins TRBV18 and TRBJ2-2; 10 bases agree with TRBD2. CDR3 length equals 19 residues. Germline trimming cut 1 base from V and 0 bases from J; bases unmatched to any gene: 8. The germline V gene has CDR1 KGHSH and CDR2 LQKENI. CDR3 nucleotide sequence: TGTGCCAGCTCACCACTCGATCTTAGCGGGAGGACGAACACCGGGGAGCTGTTTTTT. Translating it yields CASSPLDLSGRTNTGELFF.

The chain is built from TRBV28 and TRBJ2-7; 8 bases fit TRBD2. Trimming took 3 bases from V and 7 from J; bases not matched to a gene: 8. The CDR3 runs 14 residues. Germline assignment: CDR1 MDHEN and CDR2 SYDVKM. CDR3 residues: CASSFFSGTGEQYF. In DNA, the CDR3 is TGTGCCAGCAGTTTTTTTAGCGGGACGGGGGAGCAGTACTTC.

The chain uses TRBV19 and TRBJ2-7; a weak D match, TRBD2 (6 bases). From germline, CDR1 is LNHDA and CDR2 SQIVND (reference sequence). This CDR3 has 15 amino acids. V was trimmed by 6 bases and J by 3 bases, leaving 18 bases between them. CDR3 amino acids: CASRKGTLGSYEQYF. As DNA, the CDR3 is TGTGCCAGTAGGAAAGGTACGCTCGGGAGCTACGAGCAGTACTTC.

This clonotype was observed a handful of times. The rearrangement uses TRBV25-1 and TRBJ1-1; no definite D call. Per the germline V gene, CDR1 is MGHDK and CDR2 is SYGVNS. This CDR3 comprises 13 residues. The V and J ends lost 3 bases and 1 base respectively, with 6 bases between them. CDR3 protein: CASSESANTEAFF. CDR3 DNA: TGTGCCAGCAGTGAGTCGGCGAACACTGAAGCTTTCTTT.

This clonotype came up a few times. J is TRBJ2-3 and V is TRBV2; tentative D call: TRBD2 (6 bases). The V end was cut by 3 bases, the J end by 7 bases, with 17 bases between. Germline V lookup: CDR1 SNHLY, CDR2 FYNNEI. This CDR3 has 15 amino acids. The CDR3 sequence is CASSDVRSWTNTQYF. The DNA of the CDR3 is TGTGCCAGCAGTGACGTCAGGTCGTGGACTAATACGCAGTATTTT.

V usage is TRBV3-1 and J usage is TRBJ1-1; D remains ambiguous. Looked up from germline, CDR1 is LGHDT and CDR2 is YNNKEL (reference sequence). The CDR3 is 14 amino acids. Trimming removed 1 base from V and 4 bases from J, with 10 bases in between. CDR3: CASSQVFSSTEAFF. CDR3 nucleotide sequence: TGTGCCAGCAGCCAAGTTTTCTCCTCCACTGAAGCTTTCTTT.

This clonotype was recorded many times. V is TRBV4-2 and J is TRBJ2-7; a weak D match, TRBD2 (6 bases). Germline values: CDR1 LGHNA, CDR2 YNFKEQ. CDR3 length equals 18 residues. V was shortened by 3 bases and J by 5 bases, with 26 bases between the two germline ends. CDR3 region: CASSQGPPRLVTGDEQYF. CDR3 coding DNA: TGTGCCAGCAGCCAGGGTCCCCCCCGACTAGTAACGGGCGACGAGCAGTACTTC.

The sample holds many counts of this clonotype. DNA for the CDR3: TGTGCCAGCAGTTTGCCGTACACTGAAGCTTTCTTT. Translating it yields CASSLPYTEAFF. The chain employs TRBV12-3 or TRBV12-4 and TRBJ1-1; D gene uncertain. V gave up 3 bases and J gave up 3 bases, with 5 bases separating them. There are 12 residues in the CDR3.

V gene TRBV24-1 combines with J gene TRBJ2-5; no clear D gene. CDR3 length equals 17 residues. Germline V gene sequence: CDR1 KGHDR, CDR2 SFDVKD. The V gene lost 2 bases and the J gene lost 2 bases, with 17 bases spanning the gap. Here the CDR3 reads CATSDSSARNLQETQYF. CDR3 coding DNA: TGTGCCACCAGTGATTCCAGCGCCAGAAACCTTCAAGAGACCCAGTACTTC.

The chain recombines TRBV6-5 with TRBJ2-1; D uncertain. Deletions cut 0 bases from V and 0 bases from J, with 18 bases between. CDR1 and CDR2 (germline): MNHEY, SVGAGI. The CDR3 extends over 19 amino acids. The CDR3 sequence: CASSYSSKRLESSYNEQFF. Written as DNA, the CDR3 is TGTGCCAGCAGTTACTCGAGTAAAAGACTGGAGAGCTCCTACAATGAGCAGTTCTTC.

This clonotype was counted at least ten times. J is TRBJ2-3 and V is TRBV12-3 or TRBV12-4; D ambiguous. This CDR3 region has 14 residues. Trimming stripped 1 base from V and 4 bases from J, with 9 bases between. The CDR3 loop reads CASSLGSFPDTQYF. Here the CDR3 DNA reads TGTGCCAGCAGTTTAGGTAGCTTCCCAGATACGCAGTATTTT.

This clonotype has just a few counts. The chain employs TRBV15 and TRBJ2-7, with a tentative D call TRBD2 (6 bases). The CDR3 sequence is 15 residues long. Germline V gene sequence: CDR1 LNHNV, CDR2 YYDKDF (reference sequence). Deletions cut 4 bases from V and 3 bases from J, with 16 bases between. In nucleotides, the CDR3 is TGTGCCACCAGCAACCCAACTAGCTCCATCTACGAGCAGTACTTC. It translates to CATSNPTSSIYEQYF.

This clonotype was seen ten or more times. The chain combines TRBV4-2 with TRBJ2-2; TRBD2 agrees at 8 bases. CDR1 is LGHNA and CDR2 is YNFKEQ in the germline V gene. The V segment lost 1 base and the J segment 5 bases; nucleotides outside the gene matches: 12. This CDR3 contains 18 residues. CDR3 region: CASSQASGTSEKTGELFF. CDR3 coding DNA: TGTGCCAGCAGCCAAGCCTCCGGGACTAGTGAAAAGACCGGGGAGCTGTTTTTT.

This rearrangement joins TRBV7-6 to TRBJ2-2; tentative D call: TRBD1 (7 bases). CDR3 length: 16 amino acids. Trimming left V 1 base short and J 3 bases short, with 12 bases between. Germline CDR1 SGHVS, CDR2 FNYEAQ. The CDR3 here is CASSLGDSGYTGELFF. The CDR3 DNA is TGTGCCAGCAGCTTAGGGGACAGCGGGTACACCGGGGAGCTGTTTTTT. Drawing the rest from reference TRBV7-6 and TRBJ2-2, the complete variable domain is GAGVSQSPRYKVTKRGQDVALRCDPISGHVSLYWYRQALGQGPEFLTYFNYEAQQDKSGLPNDRFSAERPEGSISTLTIQRTEQRDSAMYRCASSLGDSGYTGELFFGEGSRLTVL.

The chain employs TRBV6-2 or TRBV6-3 and TRBJ2-4, with 9 bases that match TRBD2. J gave up 7 bases and V 6 bases, and 10 bases lay outside the gene matches. The CDR3 length is 15 residues. Germline assignment: CDR1 MNHEY and CDR2 SVGEGT. The CDR3 coding sequence is TGTGCCAGCAGCCTCATAGCGGGAGTGGAGAACATTCAGTACTTC. As protein: CASSLIAGVENIQYF.

The chain employs TRBV7-8 and TRBJ2-1, with D unresolved. Per germline, CDR1 SGHVS and CDR2 FQNEAQ. Trimming pared 4 bases from V and 1 base from J, leaving 11 bases between. This CDR3 has 15 residues. CDR3 protein: CASSSRVPSYNEQFF. CDR3 nucleotide sequence: TGTGCCAGCAGCTCTAGGGTTCCGTCCTACAATGAGCAGTTCTTC.

The gene calls are TRBV7-2 and TRBJ2-1, with 10 bases fitting TRBD2. The CDR3 totals 15 residues. CDR1 is SGHTA, CDR2 FQGNSA, per germline. V was pared by 2 bases and J by 8 bases, with 6 bases of the junction left unmatched. The CDR3 loop is CASSLFASGSDEQFF. CDR3 DNA: TGTGCCAGCAGCTTATTTGCTAGCGGGAGTGATGAGCAGTTCTTC.

Comment on this clonotype: One junction end does not reproduce the germline sequence, and a read error may be involved. The chain has TRBV2 and TRBJ2-1, with 8 bases identical to TRBD2. CDR1 and CDR2 (germline): SNHLY, FYNNEI. The CDR3 runs to 13 residues. In DNA form, the CDR3 reads TGTGCCAGCAGTGAAGCGCTTGGGACTAGTCCCCCCTTC. Protein sequence: CASSEALGTSPPF.

This clonotype was recorded at least ten times. The chain has TRBV29-1 and TRBJ2-5; D is uncertain. V lost 6 bases and J 1 base, leaving 3 bases between the germline ends. Germline V gene sequence: CDR1 SQVTM, CDR2 ANQGSEA. This CDR3 comprises 10 residues. The CDR3 sequence: CSVGQETQYF. The CDR3 nucleotides are TGCAGCGTCGGCCAAGAGACCCAGTACTTC.

The chain links TRBV9 to TRBJ2-5; 14 bases are shared with TRBD2. The CDR3 is made up of 16 amino acids. Germline-derived CDR1 and CDR2 are SGDLS and YYNGEE. V shed 3 bases and J 4 bases; nucleotides not matched to a gene: 5. The CDR3 DNA follows: TGTGCCAGCAGCGCGGGGACTAGCGGGGGCAGAGAGACCCAGTACTTC. This gives the protein CASSAGTSGGRETQYF.

This clonotype showed up many times. The chain uses TRBV4-3 and TRBJ2-7; tentatively, D is TRBD2 (5 bases). Germline assignment: CDR1 LGHNA and CDR2 YSLEER. The V gene lost 0 bases and the J gene lost 5 bases, with 11 bases spanning the gap. This CDR3 is 14 amino acids long. The CDR3 protein is CASSQDRGFNEQYF. The CDR3 DNA reads TGCGCCAGCAGCCAAGATCGCGGGTTCAACGAGCAGTACTTC.

This clonotype was observed at least ten times. This chain links TRBV5-1 with TRBJ1-1, with TRBD1 matching 8 bases. The CDR3 length is 16 residues. V shed 0 bases, J shed 0 bases, and the junction held 4 bases outside the gene matches. Germline V gives CDR1 SGHRS, CDR2 YFSETQ. The DNA of the CDR3 is TGCGCCAGCAGCTTGGCGACAGGGGCCTTGAACACTGAAGCTTTCTTT. It is translated as CASSLATGALNTEAFF. The whole variable domain, remainder taken from reference TRBV5-1 and TRBJ1-1, is KAGVTQTPRYLIKTRGQQVTLSCSPISGHRSVSWYQQTPGQGLQFLFEYFSETQRNKGNFPGRFSGRQFSNSRSEMNVSTLELGDSALYLCASSLATGALNTEAFFGQGTRLTVV.

The table lists this clonotype with many counts. This chain connects TRBV7-3 to TRBJ1-1; D uncertain. The CDR3 runs 14 residues. The germline V gene encodes CDR1 SGHTA and CDR2 FQGTGA. Trimming left V 3 bases short and J 0 bases short, with 8 bases between. This chain's CDR3 is CASSFDGLNTEAFF. The CDR3 region has the DNA TGTGCCAGCAGCTTTGATGGACTGAACACTGAAGCTTTCTTT.

The rearrangement uses TRBV12-3 or TRBV12-4 and TRBJ2-7; the D gene is possibly TRBD2 (6 bases). Between the trimmed V and J ends, which lost 7 bases and 1 base, there was a span of 14 bases. The CDR3 loop spans 14 amino acids. CDR3 nucleotides: TGTGCCAGCACTTACGGGACTGCGTCCTACGAGCAGTACTTC. Translated: CASTYGTASYEQYF.

In this sample, this clonotype turned up many times. The rearrangement links TRBV29-1 to TRBJ2-7, with D possibly matching TRBD2 (7 bases). Trimming removed 3 bases from V and 5 bases from J, with 11 bases in between. There are 12 residues in the CDR3. Germline V gene lookup returns CDR1 SQVTM and CDR2 ANQGSEA. Here the CDR3 reads CSVEQGRDEQYF. The CDR3, as DNA: TGCAGCGTTGAGCAGGGGAGGGACGAGCAGTACTTC.

This clonotype was found a few times. This chain links TRBV3-1 with TRBJ2-3; the D gene is possibly TRBD2 (5 bases). CDR1 and CDR2 from the germline V gene are LGHDT and YNNKEL (reference sequence). The CDR3 spans 15 residues. V was cut by 1 base and J by 0 bases, with 8 bases left in between. In DNA form, the CDR3 reads TGTGCCAGCAGCCAAGCGGGGTGGAGCACAGATACGCAGTATTTT. Its protein product is CASSQAGWSTDTQYF.

This clonotype was seen many times. This chain joins TRBV20-1 and TRBJ2-1, with D perhaps TRBD2 (6 bases). Between the trimmed V and J ends, which lost 6 bases and 4 bases, there was a span of 13 bases. The germline CDR1 and CDR2 sequences are DFQATT and SNEGSKA (reference sequence). CDR3 size: 13 residues. In DNA form, the CDR3 reads TGCAGTGCCCTACTAGCTACTTACAATGAGCAGTTCTTC. Protein sequence: CSALLATYNEQFF.

In DNA form, the CDR3 reads TGCGCCAGCAGCGCGGGCCCTAGCGTGGCAGATACGCAGTATTTT. Its translation: CASSAGPSVADTQYF. The V call is TRBV4-1, the J call TRBJ2-3; D perhaps matches TRBD2 (6 bases). The CDR3 is 15 residues long. CDR1 is MGHRA, CDR2 YSYEKL, per germline. V was pared by 5 bases and J by 4 bases, with 16 bases between.

The chain uses TRBV28 and TRBJ2-7; 7 bases line up with TRBD1. J was trimmed by 2 bases and V by 9 bases; bases with no gene match: 7. The germline gives CDR1 MDHEN, CDR2 SYDVKM. CDR3 size: 13 residues. This chain's CDR3 is CARTGTDAYEQYF. Here the CDR3 DNA reads TGTGCCAGGACCGGGACAGATGCCTACGAGCAGTACTTC.

Only a few counts were recorded for this clonotype. This chain links TRBV28 with TRBJ2-3; 13 nucleotides agree with TRBD2. This CDR3 comprises 20 residues. With V trimmed by 7 bases and J by 7 bases, 23 bases remained unmatched. CDR1 MDHEN and CDR2 SYDVKM come from the germline V gene. This CDR3 is CASTSLGGTGLAGEMNTQYF. As DNA, the CDR3 is TGTGCCAGCACCTCCCTCGGCGGGACAGGACTAGCGGGAGAGATGAATACGCAGTATTTT.

This rearrangement joins TRBV9 to TRBJ2-1; unclear D gene. The germline gives CDR1 SGDLS, CDR2 YYNGEE. V gave up 0 bases and J gave up 6 bases, with 10 bases separating them. The length of the CDR3 is 14 residues. This CDR3 reads CASSVAAMGNEQFF. In nucleotides, the CDR3 is TGTGCCAGCAGCGTAGCAGCCATGGGCAATGAGCAGTTCTTC.